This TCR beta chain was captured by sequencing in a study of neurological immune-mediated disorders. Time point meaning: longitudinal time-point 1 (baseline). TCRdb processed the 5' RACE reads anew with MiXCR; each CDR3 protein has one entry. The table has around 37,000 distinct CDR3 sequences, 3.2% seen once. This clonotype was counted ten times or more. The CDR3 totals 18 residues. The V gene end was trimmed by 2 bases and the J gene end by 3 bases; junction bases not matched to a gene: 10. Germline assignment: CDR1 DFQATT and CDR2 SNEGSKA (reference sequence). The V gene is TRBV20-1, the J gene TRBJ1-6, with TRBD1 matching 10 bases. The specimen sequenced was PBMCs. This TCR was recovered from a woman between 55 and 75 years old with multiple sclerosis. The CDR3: CSARTGQGTLNYNSPLHF. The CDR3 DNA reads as TGCAGTGCTAGAACGGGACAGGGGACCTTAAACTATAATTCACCCCTCCACTTT.